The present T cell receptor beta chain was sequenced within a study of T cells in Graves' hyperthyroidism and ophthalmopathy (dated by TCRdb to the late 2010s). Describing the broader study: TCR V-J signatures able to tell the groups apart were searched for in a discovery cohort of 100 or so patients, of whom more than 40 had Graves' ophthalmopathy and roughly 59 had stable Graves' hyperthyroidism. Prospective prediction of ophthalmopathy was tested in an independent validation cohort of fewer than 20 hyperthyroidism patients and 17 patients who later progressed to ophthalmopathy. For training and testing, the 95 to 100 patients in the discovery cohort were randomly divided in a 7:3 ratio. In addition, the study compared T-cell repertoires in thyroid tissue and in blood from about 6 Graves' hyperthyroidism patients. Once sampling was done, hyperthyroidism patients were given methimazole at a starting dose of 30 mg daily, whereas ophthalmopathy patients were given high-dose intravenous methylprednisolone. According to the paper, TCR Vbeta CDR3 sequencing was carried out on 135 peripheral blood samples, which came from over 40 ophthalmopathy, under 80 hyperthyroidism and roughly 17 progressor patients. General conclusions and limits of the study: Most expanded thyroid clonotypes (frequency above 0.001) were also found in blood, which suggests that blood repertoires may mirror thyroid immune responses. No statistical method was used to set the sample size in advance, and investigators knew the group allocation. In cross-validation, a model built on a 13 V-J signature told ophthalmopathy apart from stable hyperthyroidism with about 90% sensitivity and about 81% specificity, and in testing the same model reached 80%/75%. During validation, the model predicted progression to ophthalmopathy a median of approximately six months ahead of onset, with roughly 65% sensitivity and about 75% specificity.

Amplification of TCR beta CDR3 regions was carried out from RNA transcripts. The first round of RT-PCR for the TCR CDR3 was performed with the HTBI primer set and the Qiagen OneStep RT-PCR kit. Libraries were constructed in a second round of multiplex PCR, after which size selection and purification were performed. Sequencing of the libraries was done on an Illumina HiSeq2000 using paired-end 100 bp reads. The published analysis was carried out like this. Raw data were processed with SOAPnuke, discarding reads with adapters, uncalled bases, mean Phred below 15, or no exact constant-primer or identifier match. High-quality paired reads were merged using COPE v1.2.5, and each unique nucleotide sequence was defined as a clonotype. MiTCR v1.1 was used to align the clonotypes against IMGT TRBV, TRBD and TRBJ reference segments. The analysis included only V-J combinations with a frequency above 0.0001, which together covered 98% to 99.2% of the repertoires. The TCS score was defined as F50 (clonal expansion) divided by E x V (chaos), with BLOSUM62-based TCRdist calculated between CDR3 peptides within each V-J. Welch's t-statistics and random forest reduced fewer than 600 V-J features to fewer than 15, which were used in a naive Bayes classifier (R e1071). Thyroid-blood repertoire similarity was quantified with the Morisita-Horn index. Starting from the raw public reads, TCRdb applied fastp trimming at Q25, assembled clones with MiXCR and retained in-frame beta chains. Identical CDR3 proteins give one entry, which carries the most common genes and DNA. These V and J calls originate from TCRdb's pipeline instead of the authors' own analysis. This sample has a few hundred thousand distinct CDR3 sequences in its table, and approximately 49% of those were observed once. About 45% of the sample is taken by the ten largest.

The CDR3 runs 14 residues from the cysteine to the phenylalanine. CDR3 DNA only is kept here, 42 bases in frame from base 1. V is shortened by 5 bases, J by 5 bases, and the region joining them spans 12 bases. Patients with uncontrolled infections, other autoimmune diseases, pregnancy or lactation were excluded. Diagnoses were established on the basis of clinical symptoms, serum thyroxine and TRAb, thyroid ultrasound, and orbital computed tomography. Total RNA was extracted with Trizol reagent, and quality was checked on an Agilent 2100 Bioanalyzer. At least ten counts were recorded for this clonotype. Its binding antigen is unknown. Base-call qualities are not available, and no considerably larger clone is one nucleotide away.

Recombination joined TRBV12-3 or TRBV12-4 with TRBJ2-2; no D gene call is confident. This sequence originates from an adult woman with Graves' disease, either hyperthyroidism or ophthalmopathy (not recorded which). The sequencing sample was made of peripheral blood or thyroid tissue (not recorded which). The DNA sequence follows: TGTGCCAGCAGTCCTGGGTCGGGTACCGGGGAGCTGTTTTTT. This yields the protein CASSPGSGTGELFF.